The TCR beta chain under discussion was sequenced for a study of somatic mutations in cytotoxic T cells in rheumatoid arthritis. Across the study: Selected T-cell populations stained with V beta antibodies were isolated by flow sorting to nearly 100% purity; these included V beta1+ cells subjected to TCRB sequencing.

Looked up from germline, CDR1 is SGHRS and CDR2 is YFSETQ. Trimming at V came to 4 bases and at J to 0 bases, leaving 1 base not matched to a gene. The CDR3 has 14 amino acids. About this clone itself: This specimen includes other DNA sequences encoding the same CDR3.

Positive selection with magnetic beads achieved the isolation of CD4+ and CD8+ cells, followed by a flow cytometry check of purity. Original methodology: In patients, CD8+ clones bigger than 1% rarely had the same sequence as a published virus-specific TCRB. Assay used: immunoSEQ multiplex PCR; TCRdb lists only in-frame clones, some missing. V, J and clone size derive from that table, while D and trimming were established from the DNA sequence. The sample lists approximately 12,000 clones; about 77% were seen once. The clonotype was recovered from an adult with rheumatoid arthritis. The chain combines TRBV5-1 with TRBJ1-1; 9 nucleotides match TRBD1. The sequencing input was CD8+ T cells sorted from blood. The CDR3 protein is CASSRTGVNTEAFF. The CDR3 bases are TGCGCCAGCAGCAGGACAGGGGTGAACACTGAAGCTTTCTTT.